This T cell receptor beta chain derives from a study of regulatory T cells in long-lasting Graves disease (dated by TCRdb to the early 2020s). With regard to the full study: Newly diagnosed Graves' disease patients had taken antithyroid drugs for less than 3 months. Patients with persistent Graves' disease were compared with patients with newly diagnosed Graves' disease using TCR sequencing and RNA sequencing of peripheral blood. A total of roughly 35 samples underwent TCR sequencing: about 13 from persistent and roughly 20 from newly diagnosed Graves' disease patients. The study was registered as a clinical trial and conducted in China.

As concerns this clonotype: The specificity of this receptor is unknown. No much larger clone exists at a distance of one base, and base qualities are not known.

V loses 4 bases, J loses 4 bases, and the germline ends lie 14 bases apart. The CDR3 measures 14 amino acids from cysteine to phenylalanine. The retained sequence is limited to the CDR3, 42 bases, with the frame set at the first base. CDR1 and CDR2 are drawn from the germline V gene (reference sequence): DFQATT, SNEGSKA. The study at large found these results: Because the primary lesion, thyroid tissue, could not be accessed, the study looked at peripheral blood alone. Compared with newly diagnosed patients, patients with persistent Graves' disease had lower TCR Shannon entropy and fewer highly expanded clones, which suggests clonal expansion. A larger number of public clonotypes was shared among persistent patients (2,741) than among newly diagnosed patients (about 990). Sequencing and analysis were limited to the TCR beta chain. Preferential use of TRBV28, TRBJ1-2 and TRBJ2-5 was observed in persistent disease, whereas TRBV20-1 and TRBJ2-1 were favored in newly diagnosed disease. The authors noted that the small sample size was a limitation that may lower accuracy.

According to the study, the label for this sample's time point signals: newly diagnosed GD, antithyroid drugs for less than 3 months. For both TCR sequencing and RNA sequencing, RNA was extracted from PBMCs using TRIzol. Graves' disease was diagnosed according to American Thyroid Association guidelines. Recruitment of patients was carried out at an endocrinology department in Xi'an, China. Each patient gave about 8.1 milliliters of peripheral blood, collected in an EDTA anticoagulant tube. Ficoll Paque Plus density gradient separation was used to isolate PBMCs, and no additional T cell sorting was done. An Agilent 2100 Bioanalyzer and agarose gel were used to check RNA quality, while a NanoDrop 2000 measured RNA concentration. The method was multiplex PCR. Sequencing took place on an Illumina HiSeq 4000. TCR beta libraries were built with iRepertoire HTBI primers and Arm-PCR amplification of CDR3 regions. PCR products were gel purified before sequencing. Per the authors' processing: Gene usage analysis of CDR3 amino acid clonotypes used the roughly 60 TRBV and 11 to 15 TRBJ segments found across samples. COPE and FqMerger were used to merge the filtered high-quality paired reads into contigs. BLAST was used to align contigs to the IMGT TRBV, TRBD and TRBJ reference genes, and CDR3 was defined following IMGT. Any clonotype with a frequency above 0.1% was classified as a highly expanded clone. Repertoire diversity was measured by Shannon entropy, and V-J evenness by the Gini coefficient. Public clonotypes were defined as clonotypes shared by more than one individual. In-frame beta chains were kept once TCRdb had trimmed the public reads at Q25 with fastp and called clones with MiXCR. Every distinct CDR3 protein forms one entry, paired with its most common genes and DNA. The authors' filters were not applied to this entry. The sample yields roughly 400,000 distinct CDR3 sequences; around 15% were counted once. Roughly 23% of the sample rests with the top ten.

A further study also used this sample, focusing on T cells in Graves' hyperthyroidism and ophthalmopathy. The second paper further reports: Graves' hyperthyroidism was defined as stable when no progression to ophthalmopathy occurred over 18 months of follow-up. Hyperthyroidism patients were newly diagnosed, had a disease duration of under 2 months, and were aged 18 to 65 years. Patients with uncontrolled infections, other autoimmune diseases, pregnancy or lactation were excluded. Clinical symptoms, serum thyroxine and TRAb, thyroid ultrasound, and orbital computed tomography formed the basis for the diagnoses. The first round of RT-PCR for the TCR CDR3 was performed with the HTBI primer set and the Qiagen OneStep RT-PCR kit. Blood samples also contained most of the expanded thyroid clonotypes (frequency above 0.001), which suggests that blood repertoires may reflect thyroid immune responses. In cross-validation, a model built on a 13 V-J signature told ophthalmopathy apart from stable hyperthyroidism with just under 90% sensitivity and 81% to 82% specificity, and in testing the same model reached 80%/75%. During validation, the model predicted progression to ophthalmopathy a median of about 6.5 months ahead of onset, with roughly 65% sensitivity and 72% to 80% specificity. A discovery cohort of about 100 patients, approximately 45 with Graves' ophthalmopathy and 55 to 60 with stable Graves' hyperthyroidism, was used to find distinguishing TCR V-J signatures. Prospective prediction of ophthalmopathy was tested in an independent validation cohort of fewer than 20 hyperthyroidism patients and some 17 patients who later progressed to ophthalmopathy. For training and testing, the roughly 100 patients in the discovery cohort were randomly divided in a 7:3 ratio. In addition, the study compared T-cell repertoires in thyroid tissue and in blood from about 6 Graves' hyperthyroidism patients. Following sampling, methimazole starting at 30 mg daily was given to hyperthyroidism patients, and high-dose intravenous methylprednisolone was given to ophthalmopathy patients. Libraries were constructed in a second round of multiplex PCR, after which size selection and purification were carried out. Sequencing of the libraries was done on an Illumina HiSeq2000 using paired-end 100 bp reads. SOAPnuke was used to process the raw data, with reads discarded if the reads contained adapters or uncalled bases, had a mean Phred below 15, or lacked an exact constant-primer or identifier match. COPE v1.2.5 was used to merge the high-quality paired reads, and each unique nucleotide sequence was defined as a clonotype. MiTCR v1.1 was used to align clonotypes to the IMGT TRBV, TRBD and TRBJ reference segments. The analysis was restricted to V-J combinations with a frequency above 0.0001, which together covered 99% to 99.2% of the repertoires. A TCS score was defined as the ratio of F50 (clonal expansion) to E x V (chaos), with BLOSUM62-based TCRdist applied between CDR3 peptides within each V-J. Welch's t-statistics and random forest reduced roughly 540 V-J features to 10 to 15, which were used in a naive Bayes classifier (R e1071). Sample size was not statistically predetermined, and investigators were not blinded to group allocation. TCR Vbeta CDR3 sequencing of 135 peripheral blood samples (over 40 ophthalmopathy, some 75 hyperthyroidism and approximately 17 progressor patients) is reported in the paper.

The receptor comes from a woman younger than 35 with Graves disease. Donor details come from another sample of the same person, matched by shared clones. The rearrangement joined TRBV20-1 to TRBJ1-5; confidence is insufficient to name the D gene. This specimen consisted of peripheral blood mononuclear cells (PBMCs), obtained at new diagnosis, from a patient treated with antithyroid drugs. The DNA sequence follows: TGCAGTGCTATGGAGGGATACCGAAATCAGCCCCAGCATTTT. This yields the protein CSAMEGYRNQPQHF.